The 2 T cell receptor beta chains below all came from one sample that was sequenced in a study of response to subunit inactivated influenza vaccine (dated by TCRdb to about 2018). What the time point label conveys for this sample: 40 to 45 days after influenza vaccine administration. Libraries were prepared through RT-PCR. The listed sequencing device is Illumina HiSeq 2500. The public reads were reanalyzed by TCRdb: fastp trimming at Q25, MiXCR alignment, in-frame beta chains only. One record per CDR3 amino acid sequence lists the most common genes and DNA. This sample holds roughly 570,000 distinct CDR3 sequences; 13% were observed only once. About an eighth of the sample is held by the ten biggest clonotypes. Material: PBMCs from blood, obtained roughly 47 days after vaccination. The receptors shown here come from a man between 50 and 59 years old who received an inactivated influenza vaccine. Donor details come from another sample of the same person, matched by shared clones.

This clonotype was counted a few times. The chain employs TRBV18 and TRBJ1-1; 7 positions match TRBD1. CDR1 is KGHSH and CDR2 is LQKENI in the germline V gene. V was clipped by 5 bases and J by 1 base; unmatched bases: 7. This CDR3 is built from 15 residues. The CDR3 DNA sequence: TGTGCCAGCTCAACGAACAGGGGTGCGAACACTGAAGCTTTCTTT. It is translated as CASSTNRGANTEAFF.

This clonotype was recorded many times. The chain carries TRBV27 and TRBJ1-1; TRBD1 matches 10 bases. J lost 1 base, V lost 3 bases, and 8 bases had no gene match. CDR1 and CDR2 from the germline V gene are MNHEY and SMNVEV (reference sequence). The CDR3 length is 17 residues. The CDR3 DNA reads as TGTGCCAGCAGTTTCGGGACAGGGGCGACTGGGAACACTGAAGCTTTCTTT. Translation: CASSFGTGATGNTEAFF.